Presented here are 30 T cell receptor beta chains from one specimen sequenced in a study of technical replicates of blood from several donors. Clones were sequenced by immunoSEQ multiplex PCR, and TCRdb holds only the in-frame ones, with some missing. This table holds around 76,000 clones, 91% found once. The sample taken for sequencing was T cells isolated from PBMCs. The receptor source for this set is a human donor in good health.

This clone was recorded once. V and J are TRBV18 and TRBJ2-4; perhaps TRBD2 as D (6 bases). This CDR3 is built from 15 residues. V was pared by 6 bases and J by 9 bases, with 21 bases between. Germline V gene lookup returns CDR1 KGHSH and CDR2 LQKENI. CDR3 nucleotide sequence: TGTGCCAGCTCGCCTTACGGGACTCTCGAAAGCATTCAGTACTTC. Residues: CASSPYGTLESIQYF.

This clone was seen a single time. V usage is TRBV18 and J usage is TRBJ2-7, with TRBD1 matching 7 bases. The CDR3 sequence is 14 residues long. J gave up 2 bases and V 3 bases, and 4 bases lay outside the gene matches. CDR1 is KGHSH, CDR2 LQKENI, per germline. Here the CDR3 reads CASSPSDRAYEQYF. CDR3 nucleotides: TGTGCCAGCTCACCTTCCGACAGGGCCTACGAGCAGTACTTC.

This clone was seen only a few times. The chain is built from TRBV27 and TRBJ1-1; TRBD1 agrees at 10 bases. Looked up from germline, CDR1 is MNHEY and CDR2 is SMNVEV (reference sequence). The V and J ends lost 4 bases and 9 bases, in that order; junction bases with no gene match: 14. The CDR3 runs to 16 residues. The CDR3: CASSSSRDRGFLKAFF. The CDR3 bases are TGTGCCAGCAGTTCGTCGCGGGACAGGGGATTCTTGAAAGCTTTCTTT.

The chain combines TRBV18 with TRBJ1-1, with 8 bases that match TRBD1. CDR3 length: 15 amino acids. CDR1 and CDR2 (germline): KGHSH, LQKENI. The V gene end was trimmed by 6 bases and the J gene end by 0 bases; junction bases not matched to a gene: 6. Here the CDR3 DNA reads TGTGCCAGCTCCTGGACAGGGAACATGAACACTGAAGCTTTCTTT. It encodes CASSWTGNMNTEAFF.

This clone has just a few counts. The chain has TRBV6-4 and TRBJ1-1; TRBD1 is a possible D gene (5 bases). Germline assignment: CDR1 MRHNA and CDR2 SNTAGT. Trimming left V 0 bases short and J 11 bases short, with 19 bases between. This CDR3 has 15 residues. CDR3: CASSDSSRAAWGAFF. CDR3 bases: TGTGCCAGCAGTGACTCGTCCAGGGCGGCCTGGGGTGCTTTCTTT.

This clone was observed once. V is TRBV6-6 and J is TRBJ2-1; weak D call: TRBD1 (7 bases). V gave up 8 bases and J gave up 7 bases, with 21 bases separating them. The CDR3 covers 15 residues. Germline V gene lookup returns CDR1 MNHNY and CDR2 SVGAGI (reference sequence). CDR3 loop: CASGGEGRGRNEQFF. DNA of the CDR3: TGTGCCAGCGGCGGTGAGGGCAGGGGGAGGAATGAGCAGTTCTTC.

The chain joins TRBV7-8 to TRBJ2-7, with 13 positions matching TRBD2. This CDR3 comprises 16 residues. After removal of 0 bases from V and 2 bases from J, the junction contained 1 base not matched to a gene. Germline V gene sequence: CDR1 SGHVS, CDR2 FQNEAQ. The CDR3 region is CASSLAGTSGAYEQYF. The CDR3 coding sequence is TGTGCCAGCAGCTTAGCTGGGACTAGCGGGGCCTACGAGCAGTACTTC.

The chain combines TRBV2 with TRBJ1-5; D might be TRBD1 (6 bases). CDR1 is SNHLY, CDR2 FYNNEI, per germline. V was shortened by 3 bases and J by 0 bases, with 18 bases between the two germline ends. CDR3 length: 18 amino acids. The chain's CDR3 is CASSDAVGGAGSNQPQHF. The CDR3 DNA follows: TGTGCCAGCAGTGATGCGGTCGGGGGGGCCGGTAGCAATCAGCCCCAGCATTTT.

V gene TRBV6-5 combines with J gene TRBJ2-7; 10 bases line up with TRBD1. Germline assignment: CDR1 MNHEY and CDR2 SVGAGI. The CDR3 spans 16 residues. V gave up 0 bases and J gave up 4 bases; unmatched junction bases: 6. CDR3 sequence: CASSYSRQGAGYEQYF. The DNA of the CDR3 is TGTGCCAGCAGTTACTCGAGACAGGGGGCGGGGTACGAGCAGTACTTC.

This chain joins TRBV29-1 and TRBJ2-7, with D perhaps TRBD1 (5 bases). Germline V lookup: CDR1 SQVTM, CDR2 ANQGSEA. Trimming took off 7 bases at V and 0 bases at J, with 7 bases between the two ends. The CDR3 totals 11 residues. The CDR3 loop is CSGGSSYEQYF. Written as DNA, the CDR3 is TGCAGCGGGGGCAGCTCCTACGAGCAGTACTTC.

The CDR3, as DNA: TGTGCCAGCAGTTACTACTATAATGAAAAACTGTTTTTT. Amino acid sequence: CASSYYYNEKLFF. V usage is TRBV6-5 and J usage is TRBJ1-4; D call uncertain. Trimming shortened V by 1 base and J by 4 bases, and 4 bases separated the two germline ends. Germline V gene sequence: CDR1 MNHEY, CDR2 SVGAGI. This CDR3 has 13 amino acids.

V is TRBV18 and J is TRBJ2-1; D is ambiguous. This CDR3 region has 16 residues. V was clipped by 2 bases and J by 0 bases, with 11 bases between them. CDR1 is KGHSH and CDR2 is LQKENI in the germline V gene. Here the CDR3 DNA reads TGTGCCAGCTCACCAGGCGGCCCCAGCTCCTACAATGAGCAGTTCTTC. Protein: CASSPGGPSSYNEQFF.

The V gene is TRBV27, the J gene TRBJ1-3; 7 nucleotides match TRBD1. V was clipped by 3 bases and J by 4 bases; unmatched bases: 6. Germline V CDR1 and CDR2: MNHEY, SMNVEV (reference sequence). This CDR3 region has 15 residues. The CDR3 region is CASSFNRGSGNTIYF. CDR3 sequence (DNA): TGTGCCAGCAGTTTTAACAGGGGTTCGGGAAACACCATATATTTT.

This chain links TRBV27 with TRBJ2-2, with D tentatively TRBD2 (7 bases). CDR1 and CDR2 from the germline V gene are MNHEY and SMNVEV (reference sequence). The CDR3 length is 16 residues. V was cut by 4 bases and J by 7 bases, with 19 bases left in between. The CDR3 sequence: CASSSLVGGPGGELFF. The CDR3 DNA follows: TGTGCCAGCAGTTCCCTGGTCGGGGGGCCGGGCGGGGAGCTGTTTTTT.

A single count supports this clone. This rearrangement joins TRBV6-6 to TRBJ2-7; tentatively, D is TRBD2 (6 bases). Between the trimmed V and J ends, which lost 6 bases and 2 bases, there was a span of 14 bases. Per the germline V gene, CDR1 is MNHNY and CDR2 is SVGAGI (reference sequence). This CDR3 is built from 14 residues. The CDR3 protein is CASRERGSPYEQYF. The CDR3 coding sequence is TGTGCCAGCAGAGAACGGGGGTCACCCTACGAGCAGTACTTC.

This clone has just one count. V is TRBV7-9 and J is TRBJ2-2, with 12 bases that match TRBD2. V shed 5 bases, J shed 6 bases, and the junction held 10 bases outside the gene matches. The CDR3 sequence is 17 residues long. CDR1 and CDR2 from the germline V gene are SEHNR and FQNEAQ (reference sequence). CDR3 nucleotides: TGTGCCAGCAGCGCCCGTCCTAGCGGGGGGGCACCCGGGGAGCTGTTTTTT. The encoded protein is CASSARPSGGAPGELFF.

This clone was detected only once. V usage is TRBV20-1 and J usage is TRBJ2-7; D perhaps matches TRBD2 (6 bases). V was pared by 4 bases and J by 6 bases, with 10 bases between. The CDR3 is made up of 11 amino acids. Germline V gene lookup returns CDR1 DFQATT and CDR2 SNEGSKA (reference sequence). The CDR3 region is CSATRDSEQYF. The CDR3 nucleotides are TGCAGTGCTACCCGGGACTCCGAGCAGTACTTC.

V and J are TRBV28 and TRBJ2-1; 10 nucleotides align to TRBD1. Germline lookup yields CDR1 MDHEN and CDR2 SYDVKM. This CDR3 is built from 19 residues. J gave up 4 bases and V 7 bases, and 19 bases lay outside the gene matches. CDR3 in DNA: TGTGCCAGCAATGACCCGCGGACAGGGGGTACGGTGGGGTACAATGAGCAGTTCTTC. This translates into CASNDPRTGGTVGYNEQFF.

The V call is TRBV25-1, the J call TRBJ1-1, with TRBD1 as a possible D gene (6 bases). The germline V and J ends were trimmed by 1 base and 5 bases, with 14 bases remaining between them. Looked up from germline, CDR1 is MGHDK and CDR2 is SYGVNS. This CDR3 is 15 amino acids long. CDR3 loop: CASSEFGRGGTEAFF. The CDR3 region has the DNA TGTGCCAGCAGTGAATTTGGGAGGGGGGGGACTGAAGCTTTCTTT. The full variable domain, in which reference TRBV25-1 and TRBJ1-1 provide the parts outside the CDR3, is EADIYQTPRYLVIGTGKKITLECSQTMGHDKMYWYQQDPGMELHLIHYSYGVNSTEKGDLSSESTVSRIRTEHFPLTLESARPSHTSQYLCASSEFGRGGTEAFFGQGTRLTVV.

V gene TRBV7-6 combines with J gene TRBJ1-1, with 7 positions matching TRBD1. Germline loops: CDR1 SGHVS, CDR2 FNYEAQ. The V and J ends lost 4 bases and 8 bases, in that order; junction bases with no gene match: 7. The CDR3 covers 13 residues. CDR3: CASSSLGQAEAFF. CDR3 nucleotide sequence: TGTGCCAGCAGCTCCCTCGGACAGGCGGAAGCTTTCTTT.

The chain links TRBV6-5 to TRBJ2-5; 7 positions match TRBD2. With the DNA end fitting TRBJ2-7 better, the J assignment may be wrong. CDR3 size: 14 residues. CDR1 is MNHEY, CDR2 SVGAGI, per germline. CDR3 sequence (DNA): TGTGCCAGCAGTACTTGGACTAGTTTCTACGAGCAGTACTTC. Translation: CASSTWTSFYEQYF.

This clone was found a few times. This sequence joins TRBV11-2 and TRBJ1-1; TRBD1 is a possible D gene (6 bases). The length of the CDR3 is 18 residues. V lost 0 bases to trimming and J lost 3 bases, with 20 bases between them. The germline V gene has CDR1 SGHAT and CDR2 FQNNGV. CDR3 DNA sequence: TGTGCCAGCAGCTTAGATTATTCGACAGGCCGTACTTACACTGAAGCTTTCTTT. It encodes CASSLDYSTGRTYTEAFF.

V gene TRBV19 combines with J gene TRBJ1-1; 12 nucleotides match TRBD1. CDR1 is LNHDA and CDR2 is SQIVND in the germline V gene (reference sequence). The CDR3 has 16 residues. V shed 3 bases, J shed 5 bases, and the junction held 7 bases outside the gene matches. The CDR3 loop reads CASSIMWDRGQTEAFF. The CDR3 region has the DNA TGTGCCAGTAGTATCATGTGGGACAGGGGGCAAACTGAAGCTTTCTTT.

This chain connects TRBV7-9 to TRBJ2-7; 9 positions agree with TRBD1. Per germline, CDR1 SEHNR and CDR2 FQNEAQ (reference sequence). With V trimmed by 5 bases and J by 2 bases, 7 bases remained unmatched. This CDR3 has 15 amino acids. CDR3 DNA: TGTGCCAGCAGCCCGGGACAGGGTAAGGCCTACGAGCAGTACTTC. Translated: CASSPGQGKAYEQYF.

This clone was counted between two and nine times. The gene calls are TRBV9 and TRBJ1-1; possibly TRBD1 for D (6 bases). V was clipped by 0 bases and J by 0 bases, with 12 bases between them. The CDR3 is 16 residues long. The V gene's germline CDR1 is SGDLS and CDR2 YYNGEE. The CDR3 spells CASSVGGRGMNTEAFF. The CDR3 nucleotides read TGTGCCAGCAGCGTAGGAGGTAGGGGGATGAACACTGAAGCTTTCTTT. The full variable domain, its missing parts supplied by reference TRBV9 and TRBJ1-1, is DSGVTQTPKHLITATGQRVTLRCSPRSGDLSVYWYQQSLDQGLQFLIQYYNGEERAKGNILERFSAQQFPDLHSELNLSSLELGDSALYFCASSVGGRGMNTEAFFGQGTRLTVV.

This sequence joins TRBV6-5 and TRBJ1-1; D unresolved. The CDR3 runs to 15 residues. Trimming shortened V by 0 bases and J by 3 bases, and 11 bases separated the two germline ends. Looked up from germline, CDR1 is MNHEY and CDR2 is SVGAGI. The CDR3 nucleotides read TGTGCCAGCAGTTACTCGACGGGATGGGACACTGAAGCTTTCTTT. It codes for CASSYSTGWDTEAFF.

The chain links TRBV6-4 to TRBJ2-2; 10 bases line up with TRBD1. This CDR3 has 15 amino acids. Germline V gene sequence: CDR1 MRHNA, CDR2 SNTAGT. Trimming at V came to 5 bases and at J to 5 bases, leaving 5 bases not matched to a gene. This chain's CDR3 is CASSRTGGWTGELFF. In DNA form, the CDR3 reads TGTGCCAGCAGTAGGACAGGGGGATGGACCGGGGAGCTGTTTTTT.

V and J are TRBV7-9 and TRBJ2-3, with D uncertain. V lost 2 bases, J lost 0 bases, and 9 bases lay in between. CDR3 length equals 15 residues. CDR1 and CDR2 from the germline V gene are SEHNR and FQNEAQ (reference sequence). The CDR3 region is CASSLFGGSTDTQYF. The CDR3 DNA reads as TGTGCCAGCAGCTTATTTGGCGGAAGCACAGATACGCAGTATTTT.

J is TRBJ2-3 and V is TRBV5-6, with 9 bases fitting TRBD1. Germline lookup yields CDR1 SGHDT and CDR2 YYEEEE. This CDR3 has 16 residues. V lost 0 bases and J lost 0; bases outside the gene matches: 2. The DNA of the CDR3 is TGTGCCAGCAGCTTGGACGGGACAGGGAGCACAGATACGCAGTATTTT. Its translation is CASSLDGTGSTDTQYF.

The chain joins TRBV11-2 to TRBJ2-7; maybe TRBD1 (6 bases). The length of the CDR3 is 13 residues. Trimming pared 5 bases from V and 3 bases from J, leaving 11 bases between. Germline CDR1 is SGHAT and CDR2 is FQNNGV. CDR3 DNA sequence: TGTGCCAGCAGCCAAGGACAGATCTACGAGCAGTACTTC. This encodes CASSQGQIYEQYF.